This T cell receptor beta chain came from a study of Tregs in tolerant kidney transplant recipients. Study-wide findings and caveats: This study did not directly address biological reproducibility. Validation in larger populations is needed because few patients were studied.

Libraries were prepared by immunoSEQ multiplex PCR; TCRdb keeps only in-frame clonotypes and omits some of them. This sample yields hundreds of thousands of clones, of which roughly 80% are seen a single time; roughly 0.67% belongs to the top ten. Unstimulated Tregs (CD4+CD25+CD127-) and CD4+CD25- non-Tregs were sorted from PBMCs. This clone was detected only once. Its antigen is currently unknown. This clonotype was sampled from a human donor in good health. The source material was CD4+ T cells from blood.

The CDR3 region is CATGTSVDTQYF. Here the CDR3 DNA reads TGTGCCACCGGGACTAGCGTAGATACGCAGTATTTT. This chain uses TRBV2 with TRBJ2-3; 10 nucleotides line up with TRBD2. In germline, CDR1 is SNHLY, CDR2 FYNNEI. Unmatched junction bases numbered 3, after V lost 10 bases and J lost 5 bases. CDR3 length: 12 residues.